The rows below give T cell receptor beta chains drawn from one sample of a study of T cell responses to AZD1222 COVID-19 vaccine. Repertoires were generated with immunoSEQ multiplex PCR, while TCRdb's copy carries only in-frame clones and drops some. The table records about 140,000 clones, 85% to 95% of them present only once. Sequenced here: peripheral blood, sampled after recovery from COVID-19. The receptors stem from an adult who had recovered from COVID-19. Both conserved end residues are part of each CDR3. A D gene is named only where the DNA matches it firmly. For some rows the clone size is stated as once, few or many, or as a class when expanded; others skip it.

clone size: -; D gene: -; J gene: TRBJ1-2; V gene: TRBV20-1; CDR3 protein: CSGLANYGYTF; CDR3 DNA: TGCAGTGGGCTAGCTAACTATGGCTACACCTTC
clone size: -; D gene: TRBD2; J gene: TRBJ2-1; V gene: TRBV28; CDR3 protein: CASNRGSSYNEQFF; CDR3 DNA: TGTGCCAGCAACCGCGGGAGCTCCTACAATGAGCAGTTCTTC
clone size: once; D gene: TRBD1; J gene: TRBJ1-1; V gene: TRBV25-1; CDR3 protein: CASSEFRTGGAFF; CDR3 DNA: TGTGCCAGCAGTGAATTCAGGACAGGGGGAGCTTTCTTT
clone size: -; D gene: -; J gene: TRBJ1-4; V gene: TRBV30; CDR3 protein: CAWRVGVGEKLFF; CDR3 DNA: TGTGCCTGGAGGGTGGGCGTTGGTGAAAAACTGTTTTTT
clone size: once; D gene: -; J gene: TRBJ2-1; V gene: TRBV5-6; CDR3 protein: CASHRGQYNEQFF; CDR3 DNA: TGTGCCAGCCACCGAGGGCAATACAATGAGCAGTTCTTC
clone size: -; D gene: -; J gene: TRBJ2-3; V gene: TRBV25-1; CDR3 protein: CASSEYSLTDTQYF; CDR3 DNA: TGTGCCAGCAGTGAATATTCACTGACAGATACGCAGTATTTT
clone size: -; D gene: TRBD2; J gene: TRBJ2-2; V gene: TRBV3-1/TRBV3-2; CDR3 protein: CASSQALAGGPGTGELFF; CDR3 DNA: TGTGCCAGCAGCCAAGCTCTAGCGGGAGGCCCGGGCACCGGGGAGCTGTTTTTT
clone size: -; D gene: TRBD2; J gene: TRBJ2-1; V gene: TRBV7-9; CDR3 protein: CASSTLKGLAGVNEQFF; CDR3 DNA: TGTGCCAGCAGCACACTAAAGGGACTAGCGGGAGTCAATGAGCAGTTCTTC
clone size: -; D gene: TRBD2; J gene: TRBJ2-1; V gene: TRBV5-1; CDR3 protein: CASSEGLAGRRMYNEQFF; CDR3 DNA: TGCGCCAGCAGCGAGGGACTAGCGGGGAGGCGAATGTACAATGAGCAGTTCTTC
clone size: -; D gene: -; J gene: TRBJ2-7; V gene: TRBV10-1; CDR3 protein: CASSPGPSYEQYF; CDR3 DNA: TGCGCCAGCAGTCCAGGTCCCAGCTACGAGCAGTACTTC
clone size: -; D gene: TRBD1; J gene: TRBJ1-5; V gene: TRBV5-8; CDR3 protein: CASSYRGAGQPQHF; CDR3 DNA: TGTGCCAGCAGCTACAGGGGAGCGGGTCAGCCCCAGCATTTT
clone size: -; D gene: -; J gene: TRBJ2-5; V gene: TRBV28; CDR3 protein: CASSLEKQETQYF; CDR3 DNA: TGTGCCAGCAGTTTGGAGAAACAAGAGACCCAGTACTTC